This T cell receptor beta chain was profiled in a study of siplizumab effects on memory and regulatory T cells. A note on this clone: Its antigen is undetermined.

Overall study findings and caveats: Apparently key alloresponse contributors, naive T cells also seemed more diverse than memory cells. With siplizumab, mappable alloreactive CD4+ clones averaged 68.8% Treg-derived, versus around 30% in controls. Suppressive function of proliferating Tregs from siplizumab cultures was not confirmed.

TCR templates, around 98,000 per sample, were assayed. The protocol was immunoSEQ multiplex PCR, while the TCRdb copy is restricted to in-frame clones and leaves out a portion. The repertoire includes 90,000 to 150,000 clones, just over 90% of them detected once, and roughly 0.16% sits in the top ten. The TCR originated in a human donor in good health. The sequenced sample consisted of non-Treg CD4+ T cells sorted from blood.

CDR3 residues: CASRVQGLMNTEAFF. In nucleotides, the CDR3 is TGTGCCAGCAGGGTACAGGGGCTCATGAACACTGAAGCTTTCTTT. The chain employs TRBV6-5 and TRBJ1-1; 7 bases map to TRBD1. Germline V gene lookup returns CDR1 MNHEY and CDR2 SVGAGI. The CDR3 loop spans 15 amino acids. The V segment lost 6 bases and the J segment 0 bases; nucleotides outside the gene matches: 7.